The clone carrying this T cell receptor beta chain was found a few times. The antigen is undetermined. These data come from a study of beta chain features in type 1 diabetes. Turning to the study itself: All of the samples together had some 99 million sorted cells examined. Study-wide points: Across all four CD4+ subsets, people with type 1 diabetes showed modestly shorter TCRB CDR3s.

All of the isolated RNA was reverse transcribed, so expressed TCRB transcripts were sequenced. TCRdb keeps only in-frame clones here, not all; method: immunoSEQ multiplex PCR. The table has about 150,000 clones, around 10% seen once. CD4+ cells of the naive, central memory, regulatory and stem cell-like memory types were sorted via CD45RO/CCR7/CD25/CD127/CD95/CD27. Sequenced material: central memory CD4+ T cells from blood. This sequence originates from a man aged 18 to 30 in good health.

In DNA, the CDR3 is TGTGCCAGGATGCGACCTCAGACTAGCGGGAGATACAATGAGCAGTTCTTC. Protein product: CARMRPQTSGRYNEQFF. The chain has TRBV2 and TRBJ2-1, with 12 bases matching TRBD2. The CDR3 has 17 amino acids. Germline lookup yields CDR1 SNHLY and CDR2 FYNNEI. Trimming took 9 bases from V and 4 from J; bases not matched to a gene: 13.